The 19 T cell receptor beta chains in this list originate from one sample, sequenced in a study of T-cell reconstitution after alpha-beta-depleted transplantation in children. Preparation of the TCRbeta library used unique molecular identifiers. TCRdb redid the calling of the PCR reads with MiXCR, one entry per CDR3 protein. Of some 240,000 distinct CDR3 sequences in the sample, about 12% are singletons; the top ten hold roughly 2.8%. The material was PBMCs from the stem cell graft donor, obtained from the stem cell graft. The receptors stem from a human donor who donated a stem cell graft to a child with acute lymphoblastic leukemia.

In this sample, this clonotype turned up many times. The chain links TRBV18 to TRBJ2-3; D ambiguous. This CDR3 has 12 residues. The germline gives CDR1 KGHSH, CDR2 LQKENI. Trimming took 0 bases from V and 14 from J, leaving 12 bases between them. CDR3: CASSPPGSPGYF. The CDR3, as DNA: TGTGCCAGCTCACCACCGGGCTCCCCCGGGTATTTT.

This clonotype was found many times. The chain recombines TRBV12-3 or TRBV12-4 with TRBJ2-5; weak D call: TRBD2 (6 bases). This CDR3 spans 13 amino acids. V lost 9 bases, J lost 6 bases, and 17 bases lay in between. The CDR3 DNA is TGTGCCAGAGGTTCGCGGGCGGGGAAGACCCAGTACTTC. It translates to CARGSRAGKTQYF.

This clonotype was seen repeatedly, ten times or more. The chain couples TRBV10-3 to TRBJ2-2, with D possibly being TRBD1 or TRBD2 (5 bases each). V gave up 8 bases and J gave up 6 bases, with 13 bases separating them. The CDR3 consists of 13 residues. Germline V CDR1 and CDR2: ENHRY, SYGVKD. DNA of the CDR3: TGTGCCATCTCGGGACGGAAAGCCGGGGAGCTGTTTTTT. Protein sequence: CAISGRKAGELFF.

The chain is built from TRBV18 and TRBJ2-3; 8 bases align to TRBD2. CDR1 is KGHSH and CDR2 is LQKENI in the germline V gene. The CDR3 extends over 14 amino acids. V shed 4 bases and J 5 bases; nucleotides not matched to a gene: 5. The CDR3 reads CASSHNSGKDTQYF. The CDR3 bases are TGTGCCAGCTCACACAATAGCGGGAAAGATACGCAGTATTTT.

This clonotype was seen many times. The chain joins TRBV28 to TRBJ2-1; 13 bases line up with TRBD2. This CDR3 has 17 amino acids. Trimming cost V 5 bases and J 5 bases; bases outside gene matches: 9. Germline V CDR1 and CDR2: MDHEN, SYDVKM. DNA for the CDR3: TGTGCCAGCAGTACCAGGACTAGCGGGAGCCAAAACAATGAGCAGTTCTTC. Translating it yields CASSTRTSGSQNNEQFF.

This clonotype was observed at least ten times. The genes are TRBV20-1 and TRBJ2-2, with 8 positions matching TRBD2. This CDR3 region has 16 residues. Trimming at V came to 0 bases and at J to 6 bases, leaving 9 bases not matched to a gene. Germline V gene data show CDR1 as DFQATT and CDR2 as SNEGSKA (reference sequence). The CDR3 protein is CSAREGAGVGAGELFF. CDR3 bases: TGCAGTGCTAGAGAAGGAGCGGGAGTAGGTGCCGGGGAGCTGTTTTTT.

The sample holds many counts of this clonotype. The V call is TRBV5-1, the J call TRBJ2-7; D is possibly TRBD1 (6 bases). The length of the CDR3 is 16 residues. V was cut by 3 bases and J by 2 bases, with 18 bases left in between. Germline CDR1 is SGHRS and CDR2 is YFSETQ. The chain's CDR3 is CASSWGGTNIPYEQYF. The CDR3 DNA reads TGCGCCAGCAGCTGGGGTGGGACAAATATTCCCTACGAGCAGTACTTC.

This clonotype was counted ten times or more. The chain carries TRBV9 and TRBJ2-1, with TRBD2 identical over 12 bases. With V trimmed by 4 bases and J by 6 bases, 5 bases remained unmatched. The germline CDR1 and CDR2 sequences are SGDLS and YYNGEE. CDR3 size: 15 residues. CDR3 nucleotide sequence: TGTGCCAGCAGCCCCGGACTAGCGGGACTCAATGAGCAGTTCTTC. This encodes CASSPGLAGLNEQFF.

This clonotype came up many times. This chain uses TRBV7-2 with TRBJ1-5; possible D gene TRBD1, 6 bases. This CDR3 contains 14 residues. The ends were cut back, 2 bases at V and 8 bases at J, with 13 bases in the middle. Germline lookup yields CDR1 SGHTA and CDR2 FQGNSA. For the CDR3, the DNA is TGTGCCAGCAGCTTAAACACAGGGTTAGAGCCCCAGCATTTT. Protein product: CASSLNTGLEPQHF.

This clonotype was counted ten times or more. The CDR3, as DNA: TGCAGCGTCTCCAGCGGGAGGGCCTACAATGAGCAGTTCTTC. Translating gives CSVSSGRAYNEQFF. This chain uses TRBV29-1 with TRBJ2-1; 10 nucleotides line up with TRBD2. The CDR3 sequence is 14 residues long. The germline CDR1 and CDR2 sequences are SQVTM and ANQGSEA. With 6 bases clipped from V and 2 bases from J, the junction kept 4 bases outside the gene matches.

Worth noting for this clonotype: A much larger clone differs from this one at a single base, so this may be a read error. The chain is built from TRBV27 and TRBJ2-7; D perhaps matches TRBD2 (6 bases). The V gene's germline CDR1 is MNHEY and CDR2 SMNVEV (reference sequence). The CDR3 consists of 14 residues. Trimming cost V 7 bases and J 7 bases, with 20 bases left between them. DNA for the CDR3: TGTGCCAGCAAGTGGAGGGGCCCTCTGTGGGAGCAGTACTTC. It yields the protein CASKWRGPLWEQYF.

This clonotype was detected ten times or more. This rearrangement joins TRBV28 to TRBJ2-2; TRBD1 aligns across 7 bases. This CDR3 has 16 amino acids. Germline V CDR1 and CDR2: MDHEN, SYDVKM. J gave up 5 bases and V 1 base, and 7 bases lay outside the gene matches. The CDR3 bases are TGTGCCAGCAGTTTATTCGCAGGGGGAAAAACCGGGGAGCTGTTTTTT. It is translated as CASSLFAGGKTGELFF.

This clonotype was counted at least ten times. The chain links TRBV28 to TRBJ1-5; maybe TRBD1 (5 bases). V shed 3 bases and J shed 0 bases, with 12 bases lying between them. Germline CDR1 is MDHEN and CDR2 is SYDVKM. This CDR3 has 16 amino acids. The CDR3 region is CASSLWGPGSNQPQHF. DNA for the CDR3: TGTGCCAGCAGTTTGTGGGGCCCTGGTAGCAATCAGCCCCAGCATTTT.

This clonotype showed up just a few times. This chain links TRBV4-3 with TRBJ2-4, with 13 bases identical to TRBD2. CDR3 length equals 18 residues. The germline gives CDR1 LGHNA, CDR2 YSLEER. The J segment lost 2 bases and the V segment lost 2 bases, leaving 6 bases of the junction unmatched. CDR3 in amino acids: CASSQRILAGGPKNIQYF. DNA for the CDR3: TGCGCCAGCAGCCAAAGAATACTAGCGGGGGGGCCCAAAAACATTCAGTACTTC.

This clonotype occurred many times. The rearrangement joins TRBV5-1 to TRBJ2-7; D possibly corresponds to TRBD2 (5 bases). The germline V gene encodes CDR1 SGHRS and CDR2 YFSETQ. Trimming took 4 bases from V and 3 from J, leaving 11 bases between them. The CDR3 is 13 amino acids. CDR3 in amino acids: CASSPEVRYEQYF. The CDR3 coding sequence is TGCGCCAGCAGCCCGGAGGTTCGCTACGAGCAGTACTTC.

This clonotype appeared many times. In DNA form, the CDR3 reads TGTGCCAGCAGTTTACGCGCGCGGACAACTAATGAAAAACTGTTTTTT. It is translated as CASSLRARTTNEKLFF. The chain has TRBV12-3 or TRBV12-4 and TRBJ1-4; D not resolved. The V and J ends lost 2 bases and 0 bases respectively, with 10 bases between them. The CDR3 runs to 16 residues.

This clonotype was detected many times. V gene TRBV19 combines with J gene TRBJ2-4; 7 bases agree with TRBD1. J lost 0 bases, V lost 8 bases, and 10 bases had no gene match. Per germline, CDR1 LNHDA and CDR2 SQIVND (reference sequence). The length of the CDR3 is 16 residues. CDR3 sequence reads: CASRRTGSIAKNIQYF. Here the CDR3 DNA reads TGTGCCAGTCGCCGGACAGGTTCTATAGCCAAAAACATTCAGTACTTC.

This clonotype occurred many times. The DNA of the CDR3 is TGTGCCAGCAGCCAAGTCCCGGGACAGATCATGAACACTGAAGCTTTCTTT. Its protein product is CASSQVPGQIMNTEAFF. V gene TRBV4-2 combines with J gene TRBJ1-1; 7 nucleotides align to TRBD1. The J segment lost 0 bases and the V segment lost 1 base, leaving 8 bases of the junction unmatched. There are 17 residues in the CDR3. Germline CDR1 LGHNA, CDR2 YNFKEQ.

Remarks on this clonotype: This may come from a read error, since a much larger clone is one base off. J is TRBJ1-5 and V is TRBV19; TRBD1 might be the D (5 bases). Germline lookup yields CDR1 LNHDA and CDR2 SQIVND (reference sequence). Trimming cost V 6 bases and J 5 bases, with 11 bases left between them. CDR3 length: 13 residues. Here the CDR3 DNA reads TGTGCCAGTAGGATCGGGGGGGATCAGCCCCAGCATTTT. Its protein is CASRIGGDQPQHF.